Below are 13 T cell receptor beta chains sequenced from a single sample in a study of tumor-infiltrating lymphocytes in localized non-small cell lung cancer. Produced via immunoSEQ multiplex PCR; TCRdb's table is partial and in-frame only. The sample consists of around 16,000 clones, about three quarters of them appearing once. Material for sequencing was lung tumor tissue. The source is a human donor with non-small cell lung cancer.

The CDR3 DNA is TGTGCCAGCAGCCGGGGCTCGTCCTACTACGAGCAGTACTTC. Encoded protein: CASSRGSSYYEQYF. The genes are TRBV5-6 and TRBJ2-7; the D call may be TRBD1 or TRBD2 (5 bases each). The germline CDR1 and CDR2 sequences are SGHDT and YYEEEE. V was cut by 4 bases and J by 3 bases, with 14 bases left in between. The CDR3 is 14 residues long.

This chain connects TRBV6-5 to TRBJ2-7, with a weak D call TRBD2 (6 bases). The germline gives CDR1 MNHEY, CDR2 SVGAGI. Trimming removed 4 bases at V and 4 bases at J, with 17 bases between. The CDR3 is made up of 15 amino acids. This CDR3 is CASSWDSSRVYEQYF. The DNA of the CDR3 is TGTGCCAGCAGTTGGGACTCCAGTAGGGTATACGAGCAGTACTTC.

The rearrangement joins TRBV7-2 to TRBJ2-7; possibly TRBD2 for D (6 bases). CDR3 size: 13 residues. V shed 2 bases and J shed 3 bases, with 8 bases lying between them. Germline loops: CDR1 SGHTA, CDR2 FQGNSA. CDR3 loop: CASSLQGGYEQYF. The DNA for the CDR3 is TGTGCCAGCAGCTTACAGGGAGGCTACGAGCAGTACTTC. The entire variable domain, with the rest obtained from reference TRBV7-2 and TRBJ2-7, is as follows: GAGVSQSPSNKVTEKGKDVELRCDPISGHTALYWYRQSLGQGLEFLIYFQGNSAPDKSGLPSDRFSAERTGGSVSTLTIQRTQQEDSAVYLCASSLQGGYEQYFGPGTRLTVT.

This chain uses TRBV7-2 with TRBJ2-7; 9 positions agree with TRBD1. V shed 4 bases and J 2 bases; nucleotides not matched to a gene: 6. Germline loops: CDR1 SGHTA, CDR2 FQGNSA. There are 15 residues in the CDR3. CDR3 residues: CASSSPGQGAYEQYF. Here the CDR3 DNA reads TGTGCCAGCAGCTCACCGGGACAGGGTGCCTACGAGCAGTACTTC.

This clone has only a few counts. Germline is not matched at one junction end, which may reflect a read error. The V and J genes are TRBV7-7 and TRBJ2-5; D remains ambiguous. This CDR3 has 14 amino acids. Germline V CDR1 and CDR2: SSHAT, FNYEAQ (reference sequence). The CDR3, as DNA: TGTGCTAGCAGCTTAGAAGTTCTGGCAGAGACCCAGTACTTC. Translated, it gives CASSLEVLAETQYF.

The sample holds one count of this clone. The sample has other DNA sequences that encode this CDR3 too. The chain employs TRBV30 and TRBJ2-7; D is possibly TRBD2 (6 bases). The CDR3 consists of 13 residues. V was clipped by 5 bases and J by 1 base, with 12 bases between them. CDR1 is GTSNPN and CDR2 is SVGIG in the germline V gene (reference sequence). CDR3 residues: CAWARGLSYEQYF. The CDR3 nucleotides are TGTGCCTGGGCTAGGGGACTTTCCTACGAGCAGTACTTC.

This chain connects TRBV9 to TRBJ1-5; possibly TRBD1 for D (5 bases). The germline V gene has CDR1 SGDLS and CDR2 YYNGEE. This CDR3 has 17 residues. V gave up 0 bases and J gave up 1 base, with 14 bases separating them. Here the CDR3 DNA reads TGTGCCAGCAGCGTAGCTACGGGGGGGATGAGCAATCAGCCCCAGCATTTT. It is translated as CASSVATGGMSNQPQHF.

Only one count was recorded for this clone. The chain couples TRBV7-9 to TRBJ2-5, with 14 bases aligning to TRBD2. Per germline, CDR1 SEHNR and CDR2 FQNEAQ (reference sequence). With 5 bases clipped from V and 4 bases from J, the junction kept 6 bases outside the gene matches. The CDR3 loop spans 16 amino acids. The CDR3 DNA sequence: TGTGCCAGCAGCCCGGGACTAGCGGGAGTTAGAGAGACCCAGTACTTC. Its protein product is CASSPGLAGVRETQYF. Complete variable domain (other parts from reference TRBV7-9 and TRBJ2-5): DTGVSQNPRHKITKRGQNVTFRCDPISEHNRLYWYRQTLGQGPEFLTYFQNEAQLEKSRLLSDRFSAERPKGSFSTLEIQRTEQGDSAMYLCASSPGLAGVRETQYFGPGTRLLVL.

This clone was seen only a few times. The rearrangement uses TRBV25-1 and TRBJ2-5; maybe TRBD2 (6 bases). The CDR3 spans 13 residues. The ends were cut back, 10 bases at V and 5 bases at J, with 17 bases in the middle. Germline lookup yields CDR1 MGHDK and CDR2 SYGVNS. The CDR3 here is CATEGPHWETQYF. The CDR3 region has the DNA TGTGCCACGGAGGGACCCCATTGGGAGACCCAGTACTTC.

The chain combines TRBV30 with TRBJ2-6, with 11 bases that match TRBD2. Looked up from germline, CDR1 is GTSNPN and CDR2 is SVGIG (reference sequence). V was clipped by 2 bases and J by 2 bases; unmatched bases: 5. This CDR3 contains 17 residues. As DNA, the CDR3 is TGTGCCTGGAGTTACATAGCGGGGGGGGCTGGGGCCAACGTCCTGACTTTC. Residues: CAWSYIAGGAGANVLTF.

CDR3 bases: TGTGCCAGCAGCCGGAACAGGGGGCGCGACTACGAGCAGTACTTC. Encoded protein: CASSRNRGRDYEQYF. V is TRBV7-8 and J is TRBJ2-7; 9 nucleotides align to TRBD1. CDR1 and CDR2 (germline): SGHVS, FQNEAQ. The CDR3 consists of 15 residues. V lost 5 bases and J lost 3; bases outside the gene matches: 8.

Here the CDR3 reads CASSEWGQGNYEQYF. The CDR3 DNA is TGTGCCAGCAGTGAATGGGGACAGGGGAACTACGAGCAGTACTTC. The J gene is TRBJ2-7, the V gene TRBV25-1; 10 nucleotides agree with TRBD1. Germline CDR1 reads MGHDK; CDR2 reads SYGVNS. This CDR3 has 15 amino acids. With V trimmed by 1 base and J by 3 bases, 3 bases remained unmatched.

This chain connects TRBV9 to TRBJ2-1, with D tentatively TRBD2 (6 bases). Germline V gene sequence: CDR1 SGDLS, CDR2 YYNGEE. Trimming shortened V by 0 bases and J by 2 bases, and 24 bases separated the two germline ends. The CDR3 totals 20 residues. The CDR3 DNA follows: TGTGCCAGCAGCGTAGGGGTTAGGGCTGGGGGGAGAGACGCCTACAATGAGCAGTTCTTC. Its protein is CASSVGVRAGGRDAYNEQFF.